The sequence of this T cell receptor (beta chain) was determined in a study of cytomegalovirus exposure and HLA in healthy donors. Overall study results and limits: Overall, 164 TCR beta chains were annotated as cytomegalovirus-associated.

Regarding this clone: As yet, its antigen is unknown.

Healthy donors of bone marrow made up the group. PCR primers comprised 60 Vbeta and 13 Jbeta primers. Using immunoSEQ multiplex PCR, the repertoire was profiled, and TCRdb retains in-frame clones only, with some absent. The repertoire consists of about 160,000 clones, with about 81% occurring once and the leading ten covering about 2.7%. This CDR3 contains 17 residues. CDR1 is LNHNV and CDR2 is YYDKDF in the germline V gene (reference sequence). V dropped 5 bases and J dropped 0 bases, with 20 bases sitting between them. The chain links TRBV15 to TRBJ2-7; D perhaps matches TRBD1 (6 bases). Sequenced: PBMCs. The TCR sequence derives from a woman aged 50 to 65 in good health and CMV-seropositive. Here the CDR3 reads CATSLPDSSVSSYEQYF. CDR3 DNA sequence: TGTGCCACCAGCCTACCGGACAGTTCGGTAAGCTCCTACGAGCAGTACTTC. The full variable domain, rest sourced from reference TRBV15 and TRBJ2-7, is DAMVIQNPRYQVTQFGKPVTLSCSQTLNHNVMYWYQQKSSQAPKLLFHYYDKDFNNEADTPDNFQSRRPNTSFCFLDIRSPGLGDTAMYLCATSLPDSSVSSYEQYFGPGTRLTVT.